This passage covers 14 T cell receptor beta chains from one sample sequenced in a study of blood T cells in healthy people across ages. Alongside a J-beta primer mix, a sample-barcoded 5' primer served in a second PCR lasting 7 to 11 cycles. TCRdb reprocessed the 5' RACE reads via MiXCR and lists one record per CDR3 protein. The repertoire holds some 730,000 distinct CDR3 sequences, with roughly 20% as singletons. Sample: blood. These receptor sequences come from a man in his sixties or seventies in good health.

Worth noting for this clonotype: One end of the junction does not line up with germline, which may come from a read error. This sequence joins TRBV12-3 or TRBV12-4 and TRBJ2-3; 15 bases are a match to TRBD2. CDR3 length equals 17 residues. CDR3 amino acids: CASRVGLAGGLTDAQYF. The CDR3 nucleotides are TGTGCCAGCAGAGTCGGACTAGCGGGAGGGTTGACAGATGCGCAGTATTTT.

The chain uses TRBV20-1 and TRBJ2-2, with D possibly being TRBD1 or TRBD2 (5 bases each). This CDR3 region has 12 residues. V shed 6 bases and J shed 4 bases, with 9 bases lying between them. Germline loops: CDR1 DFQATT, CDR2 SNEGSKA (reference sequence). The CDR3: CSASGSTGELFF. The CDR3 nucleotides read TGCAGTGCGTCAGGGAGCACCGGGGAGCTGTTTTTT.

There are a few counts of this clonotype. This chain connects TRBV5-1 to TRBJ2-1, with unresolved D. This CDR3 is built from 13 residues. CDR1 SGHRS and CDR2 YFSETQ come from the germline V gene. Trimming took off 0 bases at V and 8 bases at J, with 9 bases between the two ends. The CDR3 DNA is TGCGCCAGCAGCTTGGACCCCGTATATGAGCAGTTCTTC. Protein sequence: CASSLDPVYEQFF. The variable domain in full, completed from reference TRBV5-1 and TRBJ2-1, reads KAGVTQTPRYLIKTRGQQVTLSCSPISGHRSVSWYQQTPGQGLQFLFEYFSETQRNKGNFPGRFSGRQFSNSRSEMNVSTLELGDSALYLCASSLDPVYEQFFGPGTRLTVL.

V gene TRBV27 combines with J gene TRBJ2-1, with a tentative D call TRBD2 (6 bases). The germline V and J ends were trimmed by 2 bases and 6 bases, with 14 bases remaining between them. CDR1 is MNHEY, CDR2 SMNVEV, per germline (reference sequence). The CDR3 contains 15 residues. In DNA form, the CDR3 reads TGTGCCAGCAGTTTAACCTCTAGCGCGCTCAATGAGCAGTTCTTC. Its translation is CASSLTSSALNEQFF.

The gene calls are TRBV6-5 and TRBJ2-3; D gene ambiguous. With 0 bases removed from V and 5 bases from J, the gap between germline ends came to 15 bases. The CDR3 contains 16 residues. Germline CDR1 MNHEY, CDR2 SVGAGI. This CDR3 is CASSYSPTIRRDTQYF. The CDR3 DNA follows: TGTGCCAGCAGTTACTCCCCCACTATCCGAAGAGATACGCAGTATTTT.

The chain has TRBV3-1 and TRBJ1-2; D is uncertain. Looked up from germline, CDR1 is LGHDT and CDR2 is YNNKEL (reference sequence). This CDR3 region has 14 residues. V gave up 1 base and J gave up 8 bases, with 14 bases separating them. In DNA, the CDR3 is TGTGCCAGCAGCCAAGGGGCAGCGGCCGGAGGCTACACCTTC. Translating gives CASSQGAAAGGYTF.

The chain couples TRBV10-3 to TRBJ1-1; D is perhaps TRBD1 (5 bases). Germline CDR1 reads ENHRY; CDR2 reads SYGVKD. There are 14 residues in the CDR3. V was shortened by 4 bases and J by 1 base, with 10 bases between the two germline ends. Here the CDR3 reads CAISVTEPNTEAFF. CDR3 bases: TGTGCCATCAGTGTGACAGAACCGAACACTGAAGCTTTCTTT.

The J gene is TRBJ1-4, the V gene TRBV5-1; tentatively, D is TRBD1 (6 bases). Germline V CDR1 and CDR2: SGHRS, YFSETQ. Trimming cost V 0 bases and J 8 bases, with 11 bases left between them. The CDR3 sequence is 14 residues long. DNA of the CDR3: TGCGCCAGCAGCTTGGCCGGGGGGCTGGAAAAACTGTTTTTT. This encodes CASSLAGGLEKLFF.

The V gene is TRBV6-6, the J gene TRBJ2-3; TRBD1 might be the D (5 bases). This CDR3 is 15 amino acids long. Per germline, CDR1 MNHNY and CDR2 SVGAGI (reference sequence). Trimming shortened V by 2 bases and J by 3 bases, and 12 bases separated the two germline ends. The CDR3 protein is CASSYQGEATDTQYF. The CDR3 DNA is TGTGCCAGCAGTTACCAGGGCGAGGCAACAGATACGCAGTATTTT.

This chain uses TRBV30 with TRBJ2-5; D not resolved. V was clipped by 3 bases and J by 2 bases, with 10 bases between them. CDR1 is GTSNPN, CDR2 SVGIG, per germline (reference sequence). The CDR3 has 13 residues. The CDR3 coding sequence is TGTGCCTGGAGCCTAGTTCTACAAGAGACCCAGTACTTC. Translating it yields CAWSLVLQETQYF.

The gene calls are TRBV6-6 and TRBJ2-5; TRBD2 matches at 12 bases. The J call may not be correct, given that the DNA end is closer to TRBJ2-7. The CDR3 is 15 residues long. Germline lookup yields CDR1 MNHNY and CDR2 SVGAGI (reference sequence). The CDR3, as DNA: TGTGCCAGCAGCCGACAACTAGCGGGGGGCTACGAGCAGTACTTC. Translated, it gives CASSRQLAGGYEQYF.

This clonotype appeared once. The gene calls are TRBV7-8 and TRBJ1-6, with D hard to call. Germline assignment: CDR1 SGHVS and CDR2 FQNEAQ. The CDR3 contains 12 residues. V was clipped by 5 bases and J by 11 bases, with 10 bases between them. The CDR3 here is CASSPGSPPLHF. Written as DNA, the CDR3 is TGTGCCAGCAGCCCGGGGAGCCCACCCCTCCACTTT.

The gene calls are TRBV5-1 and TRBJ1-1, with D unresolved. Germline-derived CDR1 and CDR2 are SGHRS and YFSETQ. The V gene lost 4 bases and the J gene lost 1 base, with 14 bases spanning the gap. There are 15 residues in the CDR3. CDR3 sequence (DNA): TGCGCCAGCAGCCTAAACGCTCAACAGAACACTGAAGCTTTCTTT. Its translation is CASSLNAQQNTEAFF.

V is TRBV6-5 and J is TRBJ2-3; 12 bases match TRBD2. The trim removed 6 bases at V and 1 base at J, leaving 5 bases unmatched. This CDR3 region has 16 residues. Germline V gives CDR1 MNHEY, CDR2 SVGAGI. CDR3 nucleotide sequence: TGTGCCAGCAGACTCACTAGCGGGGGGCGCACAGATACGCAGTATTTT. Its protein is CASRLTSGGRTDTQYF.